This T cell receptor (beta chain) comes out of a study of T-cell reconstitution after alpha-beta-depleted transplantation in children. CDR1 DFQATT and CDR2 SNEGSKA come from the germline V gene (reference sequence). The CDR3 covers 16 residues. For TCRbeta, the library was prepared with unique molecular identifiers. TCRdb called the PCR reads again in MiXCR, with one record for every CDR3 protein. The sample consists of 440,000 or so distinct CDR3 sequences, about a tenth of them appearing once. This chain uses TRBV20-1 with TRBJ2-7; 7 positions agree with TRBD1. The sample in question was PBMCs from the stem cell graft donor, obtained from the stem cell graft. This sequence originates from a human donor who donated a stem cell graft to a child with acute myeloid leukemia. The CDR3: CCARAGTDIPKGEQYV. In DNA form, the CDR3 reads TGCTGTGCTAGAGCCGGGACAGACATCCCTAAGGGGGAGCAGTACGTC.